This T cell receptor (beta chain) was identified in a study of T cell responses to AZD1222 COVID-19 vaccine. Profiling relied on immunoSEQ multiplex PCR, and the TCRdb table lists in-frame clones only, not all of them. The sample includes approximately 160,000 clones, around 88% of them seen just once. Unmatched junction bases numbered 2, after V lost 6 bases and J lost 4 bases. Per germline, CDR1 ENHRY and CDR2 SYGVKD. The CDR3 covers 13 residues. The receptor's source is an adult in good health. The chain combines TRBV10-3 with TRBJ2-1; 8 nucleotides align to TRBD1. This sample comprised peripheral blood, obtained on day 0 of AZD1222 vaccination. The CDR3 sequence: CAISRTGYNEQFF. DNA of the CDR3: TGTGCCATCAGCCGGACAGGGTACAATGAGCAGTTCTTC.